This entry lists 5 T cell receptor beta chains sequenced from one sample in a study of T-cell reconstitution after alpha-beta-depleted transplantation in children. Unique molecular identifiers were incorporated into the prepared TCRbeta library. One entry per CDR3 protein, called by TCRdb with MiXCR from the PCR reads. The table records hundreds of thousands of distinct CDR3 sequences, 10% to 15% of them present only once. Sequencing used PBMCs, mostly from graft donor cells, obtained 360 days after TCRalphabeta/CD19-depleted stem cell transplant. The receptors originated from a male patient younger than 18 who had a stem cell transplant for acute myeloid leukemia, so the T cells may come from the graft donor.

The rearrangement uses TRBV11-2 and TRBJ2-2; D possibly corresponds to TRBD1 (6 bases). V was cut by 3 bases and J by 4 bases, with 15 bases left in between. This CDR3 has 16 amino acids. Germline V gene lookup returns CDR1 SGHAT and CDR2 FQNNGV. The CDR3 nucleotides read TGTGCCAGCAGCTTCCGGGACACCCTGACCACCGGGGAGCTGTTTTTT. This encodes CASSFRDTLTTGELFF. Full variable domain (missing parts from reference TRBV11-2 and TRBJ2-2): EAGVAQSPRYKIIEKRQSVAFWCNPISGHATLYWYQQILGQGPKLLIQFQNNGVVDDSQLPKDRFSAERLKGVDSTLKIQPAKLEDSAVYLCASSFRDTLTTGELFFGEGSRLTVL.

This clonotype was seen a few times. The chain is built from TRBV14 and TRBJ2-5; D unresolved. V lost 2 bases, J lost 5 bases, and 9 bases lay in between. The CDR3 has 13 amino acids. Germline assignment: CDR1 SGHDN and CDR2 FVKESK. CDR3 sequence reads: CASSQNLGETQYF. CDR3 DNA sequence: TGTGCCAGCAGCCAAAATCTGGGGGAGACCCAGTACTTC.

This clonotype was counted many times. The chain has TRBV29-1 and TRBJ1-1; D not certain. The V end lost 6 bases, the J end lost 5 bases, and 10 bases lay between the germline ends. CDR3 size: 11 residues. Germline V lookup: CDR1 SQVTM, CDR2 ANQGSEA. The CDR3 DNA follows: TGCAGCGTCATCTTCATTACTGAAGCTTTCTTT. Residues: CSVIFITEAFF. The full variable domain, its missing parts supplied by reference TRBV29-1 and TRBJ1-1, is SAVISQKPSRDICQRGTSLTIQCQVDSQVTMMFWYRQQPGQSLTLIATANQGSEATYESGFVIDKFPISRPNLTFSTLTVSNMSPEDSSIYLCSVIFITEAFFGQGTRLTVV.

This chain uses TRBV11-1 with TRBJ2-1; 16 nucleotides agree with TRBD2. J lost 4 bases, V lost 4 bases, and 7 bases had no gene match. This CDR3 is 18 amino acids long. The V gene's germline CDR1 is SGHAT and CDR2 FQDESV (reference sequence). For the CDR3, the DNA is TGTGCCAGCAGCTCGGGACTAGCGGGAGGGCCGGGGTACAATGAGCAGTTCTTC. Its translation is CASSSGLAGGPGYNEQFF. The complete variable domain, with remaining parts taken from reference TRBV11-1 and TRBJ2-1, reads EAEVAQSPRYKITEKSQAVAFWCDPISGHATLYWYRQILGQGPELLVQFQDESVVDDSQLPKDRFSAERLKGVDSTLKIQPAELGDSAMYLCASSSGLAGGPGYNEQFFGPGTRLTVL.

The chain is built from TRBV28 and TRBJ2-2; D unclear. Germline CDR1 and CDR2: MDHEN and SYDVKM. The CDR3 is made up of 15 amino acids. The V end was cut by 4 bases, the J end by 3 bases, with 12 bases between. CDR3 bases: TGTGCCAGCAGTTCCCAAGGGTCCTACACCGGGGAGCTGTTTTTT. It specifies CASSSQGSYTGELFF.